This T cell receptor (beta chain) was captured in a study of regulatory T cells in long-lasting Graves disease. Whole-study results and caveats: TRBV28, TRBJ1-2 and TRBJ2-5 were segments that persistent disease favored.

Both iRepertoire HTBI primers and Arm-PCR of CDR3 regions were used to build the TCR beta libraries. Original handling: Identified segments across samples numbered some 62 TRBV and roughly 15 TRBJ. TCRdb redid the calling of the multiplex PCR reads with MiXCR, one entry per CDR3 protein. Clone size and V and J calls follow TCRdb, not the original study. Among hundreds of thousands of distinct CDR3 sequences listed, 15% were seen once. Time point in this sample: newly diagnosed GD, antithyroid drugs for less than 3 months. Preparation of the TCR library used RNA extracted from PBMCs. This clonotype counts as medium-sized. The antigen is unknown. The V gene's germline CDR1 is SGHRS and CDR2 YFSETQ. The CDR3 is 16 amino acids. Trimming at V came to 4 bases and at J to 0 bases, leaving 5 bases not matched to a gene.

The starting material was peripheral blood mononuclear cells (PBMCs), obtained at new diagnosis, from a patient treated with antithyroid drugs. The TCR was taken from a female donor with Graves disease. The chain joins TRBV5-1 to TRBJ2-1, with 9 bases aligning to TRBD2. The CDR3 reads CASSVSSGSSYNEQFF. DNA for the CDR3: TGCGCCAGCAGCGTAAGTAGCGGGAGCTCCTACAATGAGCAGTTCTTC. The full variable domain, rest sourced from reference TRBV5-1 and TRBJ2-1, is KAGVTQTPRYLIKTRGQQVTLSCSPISGHRSVSWYQQTPGQGLQFLFEYFSETQRNKGNFPGRFSGRQFSNSRSEMNVSTLELGDSALYLCASSVSSGSSYNEQFFGPGTRLTVL.